This T cell receptor (beta chain) was identified in a study of OX40 agonist ivuxolimab in advanced cancers. On the study more broadly: Prior checkpoint blockade (anti-PD-1, anti-PD-L1 or anti-CTLA-4) was permitted; less than 45% had it. Three individuals attained partial responses, comprising one hepatocellular carcinoma case and two cutaneous melanoma cases.

Points from the study as a whole: Some nonresponders likewise displayed low normalized T-cell clonal expansion. Expanded clones were, on average, more numerous in CD8+ T cells than in CD4+.

Measured with immunoSEQ multiplex PCR; TCRdb has only the in-frame clones, and not every one. The repertoire includes fewer than 85,000 clones, around four fifths of them detected once, and about 5.7% sits in the top ten. There are 18 residues in the CDR3. From germline, CDR1 is MNHEY and CDR2 SMNVEV (reference sequence). Between the trimmed V and J ends, which lost 3 bases and 4 bases, there was a span of 22 bases. Concerning this clone itself: Its matching antigen is unknown.

J is TRBJ1-3 and V is TRBV27; D is undetermined. This clonotype originated in an adult with an advanced solid tumor such as melanoma, head and neck, liver or kidney cancer. The specimen comprised CD4+ or CD8+ T cells sorted from blood, sampled in a trial of the OX40 agonist ivuxolimab. The CDR3, as DNA: TGTGCCAGCAGTTTCCTTTTGGTGAGACTGCCGGGAGGAAACACCATATATTTT. Its protein product is CASSFLLVRLPGGNTIYF.